The clone carrying this T cell receptor beta chain came up many times. Its specificity is unknown. Transcripts of RNA were the source for amplifying TCR beta CDR3 regions. Second-round multiplex PCR came after a first-round RT-PCR that employed HTBI primers. TCRdb reprocessed the multiplex PCR reads via MiXCR and lists one record per CDR3 protein. The data show hundreds of thousands of distinct CDR3 sequences, roughly 20% seen once. This specimen belongs to a study of Graves' ophthalmopathy and Graves' hyperthyroidism. Notes on the study in general: Sensitivity reached more than 85% and specificity over 65% for a 13-signature model separating ophthalmopathy from stable hyperthyroidism. Clonotypes were expanded in thyroid at above 0.001 frequency, and most also appeared in blood.

Hyperthyroidism in these 18- to 65-year-old patients was newly diagnosed, lasting under 2 months. The authors used Ficoll-Paque density gradient centrifugation to separate PBMCs. The input was approximately 10 ml of fresh peripheral blood. This CDR3 is built from 16 residues. Germline-derived CDR1 and CDR2 are MNHEY and SVGAGI. V lost 4 bases and J lost 6; bases outside the gene matches: 11. The sequenced sample consisted of peripheral blood. The chain combines TRBV6-5 with TRBJ2-7; 11 bases fit TRBD1. This receptor was taken from a woman younger than 35 with stable Graves' hyperthyroidism. CDR3 DNA: TGTGCCAGCAGTTCCACACCGGGACAGGGGGTTGGCGAGCAGTACTTC. Encoded protein: CASSSTPGQGVGEQYF.